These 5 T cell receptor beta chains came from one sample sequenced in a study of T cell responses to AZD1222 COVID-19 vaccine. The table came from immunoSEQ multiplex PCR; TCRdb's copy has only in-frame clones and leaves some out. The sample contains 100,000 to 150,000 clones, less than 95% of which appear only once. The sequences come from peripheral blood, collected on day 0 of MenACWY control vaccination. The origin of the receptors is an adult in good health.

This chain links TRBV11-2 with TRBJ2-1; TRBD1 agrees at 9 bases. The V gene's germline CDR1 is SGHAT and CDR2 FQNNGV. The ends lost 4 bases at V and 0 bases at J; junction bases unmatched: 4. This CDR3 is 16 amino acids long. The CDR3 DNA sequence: TGTGCCAGCAGCTACCGACAGGGGGTCTCCTACAATGAGCAGTTCTTC. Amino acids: CASSYRQGVSYNEQFF.

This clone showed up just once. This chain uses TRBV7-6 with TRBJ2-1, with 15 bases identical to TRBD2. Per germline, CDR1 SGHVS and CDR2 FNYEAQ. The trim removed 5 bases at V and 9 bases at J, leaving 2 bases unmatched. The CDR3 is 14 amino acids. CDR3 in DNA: TGTGCCAGCAGCCGGACTAGCGGGGGGGGTGAGCAGTTCTTC. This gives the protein CASSRTSGGGEQFF.

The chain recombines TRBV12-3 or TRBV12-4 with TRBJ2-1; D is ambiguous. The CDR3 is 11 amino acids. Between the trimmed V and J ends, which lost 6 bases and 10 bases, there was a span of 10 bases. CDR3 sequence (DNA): TGTGCCAGCAGCCCGCTAAGGGAGCAGTTCTTC. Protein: CASSPLREQFF.

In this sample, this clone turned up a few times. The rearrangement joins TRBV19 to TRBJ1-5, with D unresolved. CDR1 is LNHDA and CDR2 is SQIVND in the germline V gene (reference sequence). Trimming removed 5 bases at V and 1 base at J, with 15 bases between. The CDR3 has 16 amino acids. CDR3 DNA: TGTGCCAGTAGTTCGGAAACATCCTTGAGCAATCAGCCCCAGCATTTT. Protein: CASSSETSLSNQPQHF.

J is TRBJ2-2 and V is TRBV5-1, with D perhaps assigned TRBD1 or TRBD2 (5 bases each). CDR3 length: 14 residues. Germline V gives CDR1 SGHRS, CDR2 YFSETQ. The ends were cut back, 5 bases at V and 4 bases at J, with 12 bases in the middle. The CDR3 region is CASRGVPITGELFF. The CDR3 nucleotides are TGCGCCAGCAGGGGGGTTCCTATCACCGGGGAGCTGTTTTTT. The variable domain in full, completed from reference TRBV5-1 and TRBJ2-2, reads KAGVTQTPRYLIKTRGQQVTLSCSPISGHRSVSWYQQTPGQGLQFLFEYFSETQRNKGNFPGRFSGRQFSNSRSEMNVSTLELGDSALYLCASRGVPITGELFFGEGSRLTVL.